This T cell receptor (beta chain) was recorded in a study of shared clonotypes between healthy human individuals. On this clone: Its target is unknown.

Germline loops: CDR1 MDHEN, CDR2 SYDVKM. The CDR3 totals 12 residues. Trimming shortened V by 8 bases and J by 8 bases, and 12 bases separated the two germline ends. Sequencing used immunoSEQ multiplex PCR; TCRdb keeps in-frame clones, though not all of them. In the table there are 2 million to 2.5 million clones, over 85% of which are singletons. General observations from the study: Deeper or shallower sequencing was expected to change how clonotypes are shared among donors. Larger richness was generally estimated for naive than memory subsets. Unshared clonotypes carried lower generation probabilities than those common to all four donors.

The rearrangement uses TRBV28 and TRBJ1-4; no firm D call. This receptor was taken from a man younger than 35 in good health. Some clones in this sample may be carry-over from other donors' samples. Sequencing used naive CD4+ T cells from PBMCs. As to subset: CD45RA+ positively selected. CDR3 nucleotide sequence: TGTGCCAGCGGAAGGATAGGGGAAAAACTGTTTTTT. Translated, it gives CASGRIGEKLFF.